Following are 26 T cell receptor beta chains from one sample sequenced in a study of low-dose radiotherapy and immunotherapy resistance in tumors. With TRAV- and TRBV-specific primers, first-strand cDNA was made, covering the alpha and beta chains. The PCR that amplified TCRs ran for about 20 cycles, relying on a constant-region primer and a V-primer adapter. MiXCR, applied by TCRdb to the reads, yields one record per CDR3 protein. The table has about 82,000 distinct CDR3 sequences, about 20% seen once. The time point denotes: before trial treatment. The sequenced sample was PBMCs, obtained before treatment. The receptors stem from a male donor with prostate cancer.

This clonotype has at least ten counts. The chain combines TRBV20-1 with TRBJ2-3, with a tentative D call TRBD2 (6 bases). The ends were cut back, 6 bases at V and 4 bases at J, with 20 bases in the middle. CDR3 length: 15 amino acids. The germline V gene has CDR1 DFQATT and CDR2 SNEGSKA (reference sequence). The CDR3 reads CSAPARGALSDTQYF. CDR3 DNA sequence: TGCAGTGCCCCGGCCCGCGGGGCGCTGTCAGATACGCAGTATTTT.

The V gene is TRBV5-1, the J gene TRBJ2-7, with 8 bases fitting TRBD1. Germline V gene lookup returns CDR1 SGHRS and CDR2 YFSETQ. V gave up 0 bases and J gave up 1 base; unmatched junction bases: 9. There are 17 residues in the CDR3. CDR3 sequence reads: CASSLGLTGGGSYEQYF. CDR3 coding DNA: TGCGCCAGCAGCTTGGGCTTAACAGGGGGTGGATCCTACGAGCAGTACTTC. The full variable domain, completed using reference TRBV5-1 and TRBJ2-7, is KAGVTQTPRYLIKTRGQQVTLSCSPISGHRSVSWYQQTPGQGLQFLFEYFSETQRNKGNFPGRFSGRQFSNSRSEMNVSTLELGDSALYLCASSLGLTGGGSYEQYFGPGTRLTVT.

This clonotype was counted many times. The J gene is TRBJ2-2, the V gene TRBV5-1; the D gene is possibly TRBD1 (6 bases). From germline, CDR1 is SGHRS and CDR2 YFSETQ. Trimming shortened V by 0 bases and J by 4 bases, and 10 bases separated the two germline ends. This CDR3 is 15 amino acids long. This chain's CDR3 is CASSLVQGSTGELFF. DNA for the CDR3: TGCGCCAGCAGCTTGGTGCAGGGGAGCACCGGGGAGCTGTTTTTT.

Comments on this clonotype: The likely explanation is a read error, given a far larger clone one base away. The chain links TRBV27 to TRBJ2-1, with a possible D match to TRBD2 (7 bases). This CDR3 comprises 14 residues. V lost 6 bases, J lost 10 bases, and 19 bases lay in between. The germline V gene has CDR1 MNHEY and CDR2 SMNVEV (reference sequence). The CDR3 loop is CASSPRGGYYEQFF. CDR3 nucleotide sequence: TGTGCCAGCAGCCCGAGGGGGGGCTACTACGAGCAGTTCTTC.

This clonotype has a count of ten or more. For the CDR3, the DNA is TGTGCCAGCAGTCTACCCGGGACTAGCGGGAGGAGTACGCAGTATTTT. Translation: CASSLPGTSGRSTQYF. J is TRBJ2-3 and V is TRBV6-2 or TRBV6-3; 15 bases are shared with TRBD2. The CDR3 is 16 residues long. In germline, CDR1 is MNHEY, CDR2 SVGEGT. Trimming removed 5 bases from V and 8 bases from J; junction bases left unmatched: 8.

As to this clonotype: A read error is likely here: a far larger clone is one base away. The CDR3 loop is CASSQAFSGSTETFF. DNA of the CDR3: TGCGCCAGCAGCCAAGCTTTTTCGGGTAGCACTGAAACTTTCTTT. The rearrangement uses TRBV5-4 and TRBJ1-1; D unclear. CDR3 size: 15 residues. Per germline, CDR1 SGHNT and CDR2 YYREEE (reference sequence). The full variable domain, in which reference TRBV5-4 and TRBJ1-1 provide the parts outside the CDR3, is ETGVTQSPTHLIKTRGQQVTLRCSSQSGHNTVSWYQQALGQGPQFIFQYYREEENGRGNFPPRFSGLQFPNYSSELNVNALELDDSALYLCASSQAFSGSTETFFGQGTRLTVV.

In its sample, this clonotype was seen many times. The chain carries TRBV20-1 and TRBJ1-3, with D perhaps matching TRBD1 (5 bases). Trimming shortened V by 6 bases and J by 0 bases, and 15 bases separated the two germline ends. The germline V gene has CDR1 DFQATT and CDR2 SNEGSKA (reference sequence). The length of the CDR3 is 15 residues. The CDR3, as DNA: TGCAGTGCCGGAATCGGGGGAGGCTCTGGAAACACCATATATTTT. Translated: CSAGIGGGSGNTIYF.

This clonotype has ten or more counts. The genes are TRBV5-1 and TRBJ2-3; 10 positions agree with TRBD1. V lost 1 base, J lost 6 bases, and 8 bases stayed unmatched. The CDR3 is 16 amino acids. Germline V gene sequence: CDR1 SGHRS, CDR2 YFSETQ. DNA of the CDR3: TGCGCCAGCAGCTTGACTCCCGGGACAGGGGTTGATACGCAGTATTTT. As protein: CASSLTPGTGVDTQYF.

In this sample, this clonotype turned up many times. The rearrangement links TRBV7-2 to TRBJ1-2; D unresolved. Trimming removed 1 base at V and 11 bases at J, with 17 bases between. The CDR3 is 14 amino acids. Germline loops: CDR1 SGHTA, CDR2 FQGNSA. The CDR3 DNA reads TGTGCCAGCAGCTTAGATGGAGGGTTACGTCCATACACCTTC. Residues: CASSLDGGLRPYTF.

This clonotype has at least ten counts. The gene calls are TRBV25-1 and TRBJ2-1; D is undetermined. Trimming cost V 8 bases and J 2 bases, with 13 bases left between them. There are 14 residues in the CDR3. CDR1 is MGHDK and CDR2 is SYGVNS in the germline V gene. The CDR3 DNA reads TGTGCCAGCCAGATCCGAGGCCCCTACAATGAGCAGTTCTTC. Translation gives CASQIRGPYNEQFF.

At least ten counts were recorded for this clonotype. The V call is TRBV20-1, the J call TRBJ2-3; the match to TRBD1 covers 7 bases. The CDR3 contains 13 residues. V lost 6 bases and J lost 4; bases outside the gene matches: 7. CDR1 and CDR2 (germline): DFQATT, SNEGSKA (reference sequence). DNA for the CDR3: TGCAGTGCCGACAGGGAGAACGCAGATACGCAGTATTTT. Protein: CSADRENADTQYF.

This clonotype was counted at least ten times. V is TRBV5-6 and J is TRBJ2-7, with D possibly TRBD2 on 6 matching bases. CDR3 size: 12 residues. Germline CDR1 reads SGHDT; CDR2 reads YYEEEE. V was trimmed by 9 bases and J by 1 base, leaving 11 bases between them. In DNA form, the CDR3 reads TGTGCCACCGCGCGGGGTTCCTACGAGCAGTACTTC. It codes for CATARGSYEQYF.

This clonotype has ten or more counts. The chain's CDR3 is CASSLGGGPARDEQYF. DNA for the CDR3: TGCGCCAGCAGCTTGGGTGGAGGGCCTGCCAGGGACGAGCAGTACTTC. The V and J genes are TRBV5-1 and TRBJ2-7; a weak D match, TRBD2 (6 bases). V lost 0 bases and J lost 5, with 18 bases in between. Germline V CDR1 and CDR2: SGHRS, YFSETQ. CDR3 length equals 16 residues.

The sample holds many counts of this clonotype. The chain carries TRBV7-2 and TRBJ1-6; D is undetermined. The V end lost 5 bases, the J end lost 4 bases, and 12 bases lay between the germline ends. CDR1 is SGHTA, CDR2 FQGNSA, per germline. CDR3 length: 15 amino acids. The chain's CDR3 is CASSPRTGYNSPLHF. CDR3 in DNA: TGTGCCAGCAGCCCCCGGACGGGGTATAATTCACCCCTCCACTTT. Full variable domain (remainder filled in from reference TRBV7-2 and TRBJ1-6): GAGVSQSPSNKVTEKGKDVELRCDPISGHTALYWYRQSLGQGLEFLIYFQGNSAPDKSGLPSDRFSAERTGGSVSTLTIQRTQQEDSAVYLCASSPRTGYNSPLHFGNGTRLTVT.

This clonotype was picked up many times. This CDR3 is CSADRTGHTGELFF. The CDR3 bases are TGCAGTGCAGATAGGACAGGGCACACCGGGGAGCTGTTTTTT. The rearrangement joins TRBV20-1 to TRBJ2-2; the match to TRBD1 covers 8 bases. The length of the CDR3 is 14 residues. With V trimmed by 6 bases and J by 3 bases, 6 bases remained unmatched. The germline gives CDR1 DFQATT, CDR2 SNEGSKA (reference sequence).

This clonotype was seen repeatedly, ten times or more. The J gene is TRBJ2-3, the V gene TRBV9, with D possibly called TRBD1 or TRBD2 (7 bases each). Trimming pared 4 bases from V and 2 bases from J, leaving 23 bases between. Germline V gives CDR1 SGDLS, CDR2 YYNGEE. The CDR3 consists of 18 residues. CDR3 region: CASSTDPWEGAVTDTQYF. CDR3 DNA: TGTGCCAGCAGCACCGACCCTTGGGAGGGGGCGGTCACAGATACGCAGTATTTT.

This clonotype was seen at least ten times. This chain joins TRBV12-3 or TRBV12-4 and TRBJ2-2, with 7 bases lining up with TRBD1. Losses at the gene ends were 5 bases for V and 7 bases for J; bases not matched to a gene: 16. The CDR3 extends over 17 amino acids. The CDR3 DNA reads TGTGCCAGCAGTCTCCAAGGGGGCTATGGTAGTGTCGGGGAGCTGTTTTTT. This gives the protein CASSLQGGYGSVGELFF.

This clonotype showed up many times. The genes are TRBV28 and TRBJ1-1; D unresolved. This CDR3 is built from 14 residues. The V gene's germline CDR1 is MDHEN and CDR2 SYDVKM. The germline V and J ends were trimmed by 6 bases and 0 bases, with 11 bases remaining between them. DNA of the CDR3: TGTGCCAGCAGGCTTGGGGTTATGAACACTGAAGCTTTCTTT. Protein sequence: CASRLGVMNTEAFF.

This clonotype was observed at least ten times. The chain combines TRBV24-1 with TRBJ2-1; 10 bases agree with TRBD2. This CDR3 has 15 amino acids. The V gene's germline CDR1 is KGHDR and CDR2 SFDVKD. The V gene end was trimmed by 4 bases and the J gene end by 5 bases; junction bases not matched to a gene: 4. CDR3 loop: CATSEASGRHNEQFF. In DNA form, the CDR3 reads TGTGCCACCAGTGAGGCTAGCGGGAGACACAATGAGCAGTTCTTC.

This clonotype was seen ten or more times. This rearrangement joins TRBV7-8 to TRBJ1-3, with 7 nucleotides matching TRBD1. V trimming: 5 bases; J trimming: 4 bases; junction bases outside the gene matches: 8. CDR1 is SGHVS, CDR2 FQNEAQ, per germline. CDR3 length: 15 residues. Here the CDR3 DNA reads TGTGCCAGCAGCCCAGGGACAGCTGGAGGAAACACCATATATTTT. Translating gives CASSPGTAGGNTIYF.

V gene TRBV12-3 or TRBV12-4 combines with J gene TRBJ2-1, with 8 bases matching TRBD2. The CDR3 has 14 amino acids. The V segment lost 3 bases and the J segment 10 bases; nucleotides outside the gene matches: 8. The chain's CDR3 is CASSFHVSGKEQFF. The CDR3 DNA reads as TGTGCCAGCAGTTTCCACGTTAGCGGGAAAGAGCAGTTCTTC.

This clonotype has at least ten counts. CDR3 in DNA: TGCGCCAGCGCCACGGGAGCCCCGAACACTGAAGCTTTCTTT. Protein sequence: CASATGAPNTEAFF. The chain employs TRBV5-1 and TRBJ1-1; D unclear. The ends were cut back, 7 bases at V and 1 base at J, with 14 bases in the middle. CDR1 and CDR2 from the germline V gene are SGHRS and YFSETQ. The CDR3 is made up of 14 amino acids.

About this clonotype: A read error is the likely source, as a far larger clone sits one nucleotide away. Here the CDR3 DNA reads TGTGCCAGCAGTCGACAGCGGGAGGGCCGGGAGACCCGGTACTTC. It encodes CASSRQREGRETRYF. The J gene is TRBJ2-1, the V gene TRBV28; TRBD2 agrees at 10 bases. The CDR3 runs 15 residues. Germline-derived CDR1 and CDR2 are MDHEN and SYDVKM.

This clonotype was observed many times. The V call is TRBV2, the J call TRBJ2-4; D possibly corresponds to TRBD2 (6 bases). This CDR3 region has 16 residues. V was trimmed by 2 bases and J by 1 base, leaving 12 bases between them. CDR1 and CDR2 (germline): SNHLY, FYNNEI. The CDR3 DNA follows: TGTGCCAGCAGTGAATTTGGGGGGAGCGCCAAAAACATTCAGTACTTC. Translating it yields CASSEFGGSAKNIQYF. Together with reference TRBV2 and TRBJ2-4, the CDR3 gives the full variable domain: EPEVTQTPSHQVTQMGQEVILRCVPISNHLYFYWYRQILGQKVEFLVSFYNNEISEKSEIFDDQFSVERPDGSNFTLKIRSTKLEDSAMYFCASSEFGGSAKNIQYFGAGTRLSVL.

This clonotype has a count of ten or more. The V and J genes are TRBV6-2 or TRBV6-3 and TRBJ1-2; 9 bases line up with TRBD1. The CDR3 contains 13 residues. The trim removed 10 bases at V and 7 bases at J, leaving 10 bases unmatched. Germline V CDR1 and CDR2: MNHEY, SVGEGT. CDR3 region: CATRTGVLSGYTF. The CDR3 DNA is TGTGCCACCCGGACAGGGGTACTCTCTGGCTACACCTTC.

This clonotype was detected many times. V usage is TRBV24-1 and J usage is TRBJ2-7; D gene uncertain. The CDR3 contains 13 residues. Trimming took off 5 bases at V and 5 bases at J, with 12 bases between the two ends. From germline, CDR1 is KGHDR and CDR2 SFDVKD. CDR3 region: CATSALWGHEQYF. As DNA, the CDR3 is TGTGCCACCAGTGCCCTCTGGGGTCACGAGCAGTACTTC.